This paragraph reports one TCR beta chain. Its antigen is still unknown. The CDR3 runs 14 residues. Germline V CDR1 and CDR2: SGHRS, YFSETQ. Trimming removed 7 bases from V and 2 bases from J, with 12 bases in between. A CD45RA+ naive subset and a CD45RA-negative memory subset were split from CD4+ cells. This specimen comes from a study of shared clonotypes between healthy human individuals. Study results and limitations: It was anticipated that sequencing depth would influence how many clonotypes donors shared. Incomplete sequencing of sorted subsets was indicated by rarefaction despite large depth.

TCRdb's copy holds only in-frame clones and misses some; the assay was immunoSEQ multiplex PCR. The sample contains about 1.1 million clones, approximately 80% of which appear only once. Sequencing used memory CD4+ T cells from PBMCs. The subset is: CD45RA-negative fraction. The source of this sequence is a man younger than 35 in good health. Some clones in this sample may be carry-over from other donors' samples. V is TRBV5-1 and J is TRBJ1-4; the D gene is possibly TRBD1 (5 bases). CDR3 nucleotides: TGCGCCAGCCATCCAGGGCTCACTAATGAAAAACTGTTTTTT. Residues: CASHPGLTNEKLFF.